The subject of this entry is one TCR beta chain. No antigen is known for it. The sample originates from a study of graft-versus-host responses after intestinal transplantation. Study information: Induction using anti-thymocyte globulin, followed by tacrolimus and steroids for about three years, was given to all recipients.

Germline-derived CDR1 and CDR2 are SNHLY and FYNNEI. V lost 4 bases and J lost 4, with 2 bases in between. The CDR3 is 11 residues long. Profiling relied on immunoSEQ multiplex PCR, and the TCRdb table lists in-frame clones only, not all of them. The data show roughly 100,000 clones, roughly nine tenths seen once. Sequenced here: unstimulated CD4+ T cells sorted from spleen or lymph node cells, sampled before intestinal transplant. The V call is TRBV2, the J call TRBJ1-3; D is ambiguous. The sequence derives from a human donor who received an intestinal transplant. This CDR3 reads CASSVGNTIYF. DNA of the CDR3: TGTGCCAGCAGTGTAGGAAACACCATATATTTT.